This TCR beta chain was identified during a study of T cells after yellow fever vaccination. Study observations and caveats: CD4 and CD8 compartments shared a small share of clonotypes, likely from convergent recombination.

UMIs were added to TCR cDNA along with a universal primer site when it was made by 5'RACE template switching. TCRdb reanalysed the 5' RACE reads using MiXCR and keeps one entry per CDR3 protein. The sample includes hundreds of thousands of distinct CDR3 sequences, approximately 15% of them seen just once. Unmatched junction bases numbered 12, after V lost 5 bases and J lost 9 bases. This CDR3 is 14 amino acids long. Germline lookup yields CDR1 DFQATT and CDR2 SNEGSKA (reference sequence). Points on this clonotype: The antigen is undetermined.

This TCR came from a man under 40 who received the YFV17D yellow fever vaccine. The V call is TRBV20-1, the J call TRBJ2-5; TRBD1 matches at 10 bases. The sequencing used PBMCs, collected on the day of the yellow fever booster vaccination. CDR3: CSARDRGRPLAQYF. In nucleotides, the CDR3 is TGCAGTGCTCGCGACAGGGGGCGACCTTTGGCCCAGTACTTC.